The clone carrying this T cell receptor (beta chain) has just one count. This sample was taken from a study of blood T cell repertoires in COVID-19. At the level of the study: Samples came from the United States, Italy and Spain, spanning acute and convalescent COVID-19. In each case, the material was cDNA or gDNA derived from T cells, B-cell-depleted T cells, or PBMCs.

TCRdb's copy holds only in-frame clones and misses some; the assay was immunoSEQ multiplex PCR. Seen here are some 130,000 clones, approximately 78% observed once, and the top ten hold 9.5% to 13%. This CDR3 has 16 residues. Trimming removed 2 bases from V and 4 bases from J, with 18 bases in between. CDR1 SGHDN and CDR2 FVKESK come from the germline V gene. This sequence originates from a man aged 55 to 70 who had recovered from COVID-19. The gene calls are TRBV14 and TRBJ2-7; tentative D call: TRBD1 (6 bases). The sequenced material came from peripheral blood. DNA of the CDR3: TGTGCCAGCAGCCAAATTTCAGGGGCCCGGCCTTACGAGCAGTACTTC. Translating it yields CASSQISGARPYEQYF.